This T cell receptor (beta chain) was identified in a study of cytomegalovirus exposure and HLA in healthy donors. Details on this clone: Its antigen is currently unknown.

Researchers ran the PCR with 60 Vbeta and 13 Jbeta primers. Assay: immunoSEQ multiplex PCR; the TCRdb copy retains only in-frame clones and omits some. This table holds about 170,000 clones, over 75% found once. Study-wide findings and caveats: Reports indicate that TCR beta sequences accurately predicted the HLA-A and HLA-B alleles of most subjects. Presence/absence analyses assumed roughly uniform sequencing depth across donors.

The J segment lost 3 bases and the V segment lost 7 bases, leaving 7 bases of the junction unmatched. In germline, CDR1 is MNHNS, CDR2 SASEGT. This CDR3 is built from 14 residues. Sequences were obtained from PBMCs. The chain combines TRBV6-1 with TRBJ1-2; 8 bases line up with TRBD1. This TCR was sampled from a woman aged 50 to 65 in good health and CMV-seropositive. CDR3: CASTLGQAYYGYTF. The CDR3 nucleotides are TGTGCCAGCACCCTGGGACAGGCTTACTATGGCTACACCTTC.